This TCR beta chain is from a study of T cell responses to AZD1222 COVID-19 vaccine. Trimming removed 6 bases at V and 8 bases at J, with 19 bases between. The germline CDR1 and CDR2 sequences are GTSNPN and SVGIG (reference sequence). The CDR3 totals 14 residues. TCRdb's table, derived via immunoSEQ multiplex PCR, lists solely in-frame clones and lacks some. The profile shows roughly 110,000 clones, nearly 90% of them singletons. This clone was recorded once. Specimen: peripheral blood, collected 28 days after the second AZD1222 dose. This TCR was recovered from an adult who received the AZD1222 COVID-19 vaccine. This chain uses TRBV30 with TRBJ1-4, with a possible D match to TRBD1 (6 bases). CDR3 nucleotide sequence: TGTGCCTGTCACATCCCGGACAGTCCCGAAAAACTGTTTTTT. This sequence encodes CACHIPDSPEKLFF.